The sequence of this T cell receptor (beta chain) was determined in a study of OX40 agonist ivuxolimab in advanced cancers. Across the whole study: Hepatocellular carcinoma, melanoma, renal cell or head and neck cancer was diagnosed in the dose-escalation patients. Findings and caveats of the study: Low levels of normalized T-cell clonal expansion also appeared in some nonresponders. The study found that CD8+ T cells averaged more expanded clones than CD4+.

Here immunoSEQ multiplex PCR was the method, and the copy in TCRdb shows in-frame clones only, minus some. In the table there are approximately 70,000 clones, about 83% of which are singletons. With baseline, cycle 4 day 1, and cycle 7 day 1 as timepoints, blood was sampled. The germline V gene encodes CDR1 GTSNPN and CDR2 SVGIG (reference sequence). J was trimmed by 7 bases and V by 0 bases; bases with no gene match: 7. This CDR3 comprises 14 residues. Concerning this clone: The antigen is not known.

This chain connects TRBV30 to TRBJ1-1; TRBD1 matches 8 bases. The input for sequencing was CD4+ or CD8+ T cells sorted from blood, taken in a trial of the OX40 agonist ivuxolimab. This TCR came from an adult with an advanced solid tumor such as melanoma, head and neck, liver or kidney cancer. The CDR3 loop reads CAWSVQDREGEAFF. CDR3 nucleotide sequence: TGTGCCTGGAGTGTGCAGGACAGGGAGGGTGAAGCTTTCTTT.